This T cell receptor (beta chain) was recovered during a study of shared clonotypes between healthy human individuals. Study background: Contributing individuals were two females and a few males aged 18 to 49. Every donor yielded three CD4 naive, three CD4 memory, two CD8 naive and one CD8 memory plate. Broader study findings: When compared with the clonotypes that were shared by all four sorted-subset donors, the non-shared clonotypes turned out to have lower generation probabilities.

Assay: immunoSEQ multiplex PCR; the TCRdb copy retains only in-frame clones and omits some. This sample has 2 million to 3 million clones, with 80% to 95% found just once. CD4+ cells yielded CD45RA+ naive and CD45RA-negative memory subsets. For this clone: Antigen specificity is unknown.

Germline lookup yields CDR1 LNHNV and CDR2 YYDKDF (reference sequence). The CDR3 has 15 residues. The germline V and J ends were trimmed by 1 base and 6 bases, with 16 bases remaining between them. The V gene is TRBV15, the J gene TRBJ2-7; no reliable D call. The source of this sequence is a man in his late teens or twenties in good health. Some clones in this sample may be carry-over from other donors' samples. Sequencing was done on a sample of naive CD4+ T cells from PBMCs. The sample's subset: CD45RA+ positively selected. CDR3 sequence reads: CATSRVPGVRREQYF. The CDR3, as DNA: TGTGCCACCAGCAGAGTACCTGGTGTTCGGCGCGAGCAGTACTTC. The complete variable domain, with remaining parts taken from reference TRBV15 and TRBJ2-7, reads DAMVIQNPRYQVTQFGKPVTLSCSQTLNHNVMYWYQQKSSQAPKLLFHYYDKDFNNEADTPDNFQSRRPNTSFCFLDIRSPGLGDTAMYLCATSRVPGVRREQYFGPGTRLTVT.